Below are 5 T cell receptor beta chains sequenced from a single sample in a study of immune evolution from preneoplasia to lung adenocarcinoma. The assay was immunoSEQ multiplex PCR, and TCRdb's table has in-frame clones only and misses some. The table shows 15,000 or so clones, with 85% occurring only once. Sequenced material: FFPE lung adenocarcinoma in situ tissue. The receptors shown here come from an older donor with lung adenocarcinoma.

The chain employs TRBV5-1 and TRBJ1-4; 9 bases line up with TRBD1. CDR1 is SGHRS, CDR2 YFSETQ, per germline. The V and J ends lost 3 bases and 6 bases, in that order; junction bases with no gene match: 6. The CDR3 extends over 15 amino acids. CDR3 in amino acids: CASSWQRTGDEKLFF. The CDR3 bases are TGCGCCAGCAGCTGGCAAAGGACAGGGGATGAAAAACTGTTTTTT.

The chain couples TRBV30 to TRBJ2-2; no definite D call. Trimming stripped 0 bases from V and 4 bases from J, with 6 bases between. From germline, CDR1 is GTSNPN and CDR2 SVGIG (reference sequence). CDR3 length: 13 residues. CDR3 DNA: TGTGCCTGGAGTGTTCAGATCACCGGGGAGCTGTTTTTT. Translation: CAWSVQITGELFF.

The chain combines TRBV9 with TRBJ1-2, with D possibly being TRBD1 (5 bases). This CDR3 has 15 residues. Germline CDR1 and CDR2: SGDLS and YYNGEE. Between the trimmed V and J ends, which lost 4 bases and 3 bases, there was a span of 16 bases. The CDR3 nucleotides are TGTGCCAGCAGCCCCCGTGGGGCAGGGTACTATGGCTACACCTTC. Translated: CASSPRGAGYYGYTF.

The rearrangement links TRBV28 to TRBJ2-3; D perhaps matches TRBD2 (5 bases). This CDR3 has 13 amino acids. CDR1 is MDHEN, CDR2 SYDVKM, per germline. The V gene lost 5 bases and the J gene lost 3 bases, with 9 bases spanning the gap. The CDR3 nucleotides read TGTGCCAGCAGTCCGGACTCAACAGATACGCAGTATTTT. Its protein product is CASSPDSTDTQYF.

This rearrangement joins TRBV6-5 to TRBJ1-6; D is undetermined. Germline CDR1 MNHEY, CDR2 SVGAGI. The CDR3 sequence is 14 residues long. The V end lost 6 bases, the J end lost 0 bases, and 6 bases lay between the germline ends. The CDR3 DNA reads TGTGCCAGCAGGATGAGCTCCTATAATTCACCCCTCCACTTT. This codes for CASRMSSYNSPLHF.